The 20 T cell receptor beta chains below all came from one sample that was sequenced in a study of T cells in women clearing cervical HPV infection. The method was immunoSEQ multiplex PCR; TCRdb's version includes in-frame clones alone and lacks a portion of them. Across about 36,000 clones, the top ten clones capture 3.5% to 4% of the sample. Sequencing input: blood buffy coat. Source of these receptors: a woman between 18 and 70 years old with a cervical HPV16 infection that either progressed to CIN3+ or cleared (not recorded which).

This chain's CDR3 is CASSQRQNYGYTF. The covered CDR3 bases are TGTGCCAGCAGTCAGCGGCAGAACTATGGC. The chain couples TRBV12-3 or TRBV12-4 to TRBJ1-2; no clear D gene. The read ends 3 residues before the CDR3 terminus; that terminus is restored from the germline J gene. Deletions cut 5 bases from V and 2 bases from J, with 9 bases between. This CDR3 comprises 13 residues.

A remark on this clone: The DNA ends 3 residues before the CDR3 does, and the rest of the CDR3 is filled in from the germline J gene. The chain employs TRBV7-3 and TRBJ2-1, with TRBD2 matching over 7 bases. The CDR3 has 15 residues. Germline V gene data show CDR1 as SGHTA and CDR2 as FQGTGA. V gave up 5 bases and J gave up 6 bases; unmatched junction bases: 10. CDR3: CASSPSAGRGNEQFF. CDR3 bases read: TGTGCCAGCAGCCCTTCCGCAGGGAGGGGCAATGAG.

A note on this clone: From the germline J gene comes the end of the CDR3, since the read stops 3 residues before it. V usage is TRBV6-2 or TRBV6-3 and J usage is TRBJ2-7, with D perhaps TRBD2 (6 bases). Deletions cut 7 bases from V and 2 bases from J, with 21 bases between. The germline V gene has CDR1 MNHEY and CDR2 SVGEGT. This CDR3 spans 16 amino acids. CDR3 protein: CASTRGGAGIPYEQYF. The CDR3 bases that were read are TGTGCCAGCACTCGAGGAGGGGCAGGGATTCCCTACGAG.

A remark on this clone: The CDR3 extends 3 residues past the end of the read, so its final part is completed from the germline J gene. This chain links TRBV12-5 with TRBJ2-1; D is unresolved. Germline values: CDR1 LGHNT, CDR2 FRNRAP. The CDR3 runs 15 residues. V shed 5 bases and J shed 7 bases, with 18 bases lying between them. The sequenced part of the CDR3 DNA is TGTGCTAGTGGTGTGGGCAGTCACCTTTTGAATGAG. Its protein is CASGVGSHLLNE. In full, the CDR3 is CASGVGSHLLNEQFF.

Worth noting for this clone: The DNA ends 3 residues before the CDR3 does, and the rest of the CDR3 is filled in from the germline J gene. This sequence joins TRBV13 and TRBJ2-1; 8 bases map to TRBD2. Germline V gene lookup returns CDR1 PRHDT and CDR2 FYEKMQ (reference sequence). V was pared by 5 bases and J by 9 bases, with 15 bases of the junction left unmatched. The CDR3 runs 16 residues. CDR3 bases read: TGTGCCAGCAGCCCGGACGCGGGAGGTTCCGCCTGTGAG. Residues: CASSPDAGGSACE. The entire CDR3 is CASSPDAGGSACEQFF.

A note on this clone: The read is 3 residues too short to cover the CDR3 end, so that end is filled in from the germline J gene. The V gene is TRBV19, the J gene TRBJ2-7; 8 bases are a match to TRBD1. The trim removed 4 bases at V and 2 bases at J, leaving 7 bases unmatched. Germline CDR1 LNHDA, CDR2 SQIVND (reference sequence). This CDR3 is 15 amino acids long. CDR3 sequence reads: CASSKMDRVAYEQYF. The sequenced CDR3 bases are TGTGCCAGTAGTAAGATGGACAGGGTAGCCTACGAG.

Turning to this clone: The observed sequence ends 3 residues before the CDR3 terminus, with the missing tail filled in from the germline J gene. J is TRBJ1-2 and V is TRBV12-3 or TRBV12-4; D is possibly TRBD1 (5 bases). Trimming took off 5 bases at V and 4 bases at J, with 8 bases between the two ends. The CDR3 is 12 amino acids. This CDR3 is CASSPTVYGYTF. The CDR3 DNA, read in part, is TGTGCCAGCAGTCCGACAGTCTATGGC.

With respect to this clone: Coverage ceases 3 residues before the CDR3 finishes, and the germline J gene fills in the end. The chain carries TRBV7-9 and TRBJ2-5; D possibly corresponds to TRBD1 (6 bases). Germline V gives CDR1 SEHNR, CDR2 FQNEAQ (reference sequence). V was pared by 5 bases and J by 2 bases, with 15 bases between. There are 15 residues in the CDR3. The part of the CDR3 DNA that was read is TGTGCCAGCAGCGCCGCCGGGACAACACAAGAGACC. Translation: CASSAAGTTQET. The CDR3 in its entirety is CASSAAGTTQETQYF.

Note on this clone: The CDR3 end is not reached by the read, which stops 3 residues before it; the germline J gene fills it in. The gene calls are TRBV12-3 or TRBV12-4 and TRBJ2-2, with 9 bases lining up with TRBD1. The CDR3 consists of 14 residues. The V gene end was trimmed by 7 bases and the J gene end by 6 bases; junction bases not matched to a gene: 6. The CDR3 loop is CASNPGQGSGELFF. The sequenced part of the CDR3 DNA is TGTGCCAGCAATCCGGGACAGGGCTCCGGGGAG.

To note about this clone: Coverage ceases 3 residues before the CDR3 finishes, and the germline J gene fills in the end. This rearrangement joins TRBV7-3 to TRBJ2-3; 10 positions match TRBD2. The CDR3 is made up of 16 amino acids. Germline V lookup: CDR1 SGHTA, CDR2 FQGTGA. V shed 1 base and J 5 bases; nucleotides not matched to a gene: 6. The covered CDR3 bases are TGTGCCAGCAGCTTAAGGCTAGCGGGGGCGCTAGATACG. This gives the protein CASSLRLAGALDT. The whole CDR3 protein is CASSLRLAGALDTQYF.

For this clone: The DNA ends 3 residues before the CDR3 does, and the rest of the CDR3 is filled in from the germline J gene. This chain connects TRBV30 to TRBJ1-2; 7 bases map to TRBD1. CDR1 and CDR2 from the germline V gene are GTSNPN and SVGIG (reference sequence). The CDR3 covers 14 residues. CDR3 sequence: CARQGNRGVEGYTF. The covered CDR3 bases are TGTGCCCGCCAGGGGAACAGGGGCGTCGAGGGC.

A word on this clone: The DNA ends 3 residues before the CDR3 does, and the rest of the CDR3 is filled in from the germline J gene. This CDR3 is also generated by other DNA sequences in the sample. This chain connects TRBV11-2 to TRBJ2-7; D is unclear. Deletions cut 3 bases from V and 1 base from J, with 7 bases between. The CDR3 consists of 13 residues. The V gene's germline CDR1 is SGHAT and CDR2 FQNNGV. This CDR3 is CASSFLNSYEQYF. CDR3 DNA (partial): TGTGCCAGCAGCTTCCTTAATTCCTACGAG.

In regard to this clone: The CDR3 is cut off 3 residues early in the read; its end comes from the germline J gene. This chain joins TRBV19 and TRBJ2-1; 9 positions match TRBD2. CDR3 length: 14 residues. Germline CDR1 reads LNHDA; CDR2 reads SQIVND (reference sequence). The V segment lost 4 bases and the J segment 6 bases; nucleotides outside the gene matches: 4. Incomplete CDR3 DNA: TGTGCCAGTAGTAGCGGGAGGGAGGGCAATGAG. It is translated as CASSSGREGNE. The CDR3, in full, reads CASSSGREGNEQFF.

With respect to this clone: The DNA ends 3 residues before the CDR3 does, and the rest of the CDR3 is filled in from the germline J gene. V is TRBV9 and J is TRBJ2-4; D is possibly TRBD1 (5 bases). The CDR3 totals 15 residues. The germline V gene encodes CDR1 SGDLS and CDR2 YYNGEE. The part of the CDR3 DNA that was read is TGTGCCAGCAGCCCGGCTATCGACAGCCAGGGAATT. It translates to CASSPAIDSQGI. The CDR3 in its entirety is CASSPAIDSQGIQYF.

Regarding this clone: The CDR3 end is not reached by the read, which stops 3 residues before it; the germline J gene fills it in. The V and J genes are TRBV15 and TRBJ2-7; 14 bases map to TRBD2. The CDR3 has 16 residues. Germline V gene lookup returns CDR1 LNHNV and CDR2 YYDKDF (reference sequence). The V and J ends lost 3 bases and 2 bases, in that order; junction bases with no gene match: 3. The DNA read from the CDR3 is TGTGCCACCAGCAGGGGGGGACTAGCGGGAGCCTACGAG. Protein sequence: CATSRGGLAGAYE. The whole CDR3 protein is CATSRGGLAGAYEQYF.

Turning to this clone: The DNA ends 3 residues before the CDR3 does, and the rest of the CDR3 is filled in from the germline J gene. The V gene is TRBV2, the J gene TRBJ1-2, with D possibly being TRBD1 (6 bases). This CDR3 has 13 residues. V gave up 5 bases and J gave up 5 bases, with 12 bases separating them. Looked up from germline, CDR1 is SNHLY and CDR2 is FYNNEI. This CDR3 reads CASSPITGYGYTF. CDR3 DNA, as far as it was read: TGTGCCAGCAGTCCAATAACAGGGTATGGC.

A note on this clone: The CDR3 is cut off 3 residues early in the read; its end comes from the germline J gene. The rearrangement links TRBV2 to TRBJ2-1, with D maybe TRBD2 (5 bases). CDR1 is SNHLY and CDR2 is FYNNEI in the germline V gene. This CDR3 comprises 14 residues. The V gene lost 6 bases and the J gene lost 9 bases, with 18 bases spanning the gap. CDR3: CASSNFLTTAEQFF. The CDR3 bases that were read are TGTGCCAGCAGCAATTTCCTGACTACGGCTGAG.

A word on this clone: Sequencing ends 3 residues short of the CDR3 end; the germline J gene provides the rest. This chain links TRBV19 with TRBJ2-1; the match to TRBD2 covers 12 bases. CDR3 length equals 15 residues. The trim removed 6 bases at V and 4 bases at J, leaving 4 bases unmatched. Germline V CDR1 and CDR2: LNHDA, SQIVND (reference sequence). The part of the CDR3 DNA that was read is TGTGCCAGTAGCCCCACTAGCGGGGGGTACAATGAG. Translated: CASSPTSGGYNE. From start to end, the CDR3 is CASSPTSGGYNEQFF.

Regarding this clone: The read terminates 3 residues ahead of where the CDR3 ends, so the germline J gene completes it. This sequence joins TRBV6-4 and TRBJ2-1; D may be TRBD2 (6 bases). The germline CDR1 and CDR2 sequences are MRHNA and SNTAGT. This CDR3 is built from 13 residues. Deletions cut 6 bases from V and 6 bases from J, with 12 bases between. The chain's CDR3 is CASSLTTSNEQFF. CDR3 DNA (partial): TGTGCCAGCAGCCTGACGACTAGCAATGAG.

With respect to this clone: The read comes to an end 3 residues before the CDR3 does, leaving the germline J gene to fill in the end. V is TRBV29-1 and J is TRBJ2-7; TRBD2 matches 8 bases. Germline-derived CDR1 and CDR2 are SQVTM and ANQGSEA. Losses at the gene ends were 4 bases for V and 6 bases for J; bases not matched to a gene: 14. The CDR3 runs 15 residues. The sequenced CDR3 bases are TGCAGCGTTGCCCCGGGGGGTAGCGGGATAGGCGAG. It is translated as CSVAPGGSGIGE. The CDR3 as a whole reads CSVAPGGSGIGEQYF.